This T cell receptor beta chain was recovered during a study of T-cell memory formation after mild COVID-19 (dated by TCRdb to the early 2020s). Broadly, across the study: TCR sequence clusters from the two donors were largely donor specific. T-cell clones expanding and contracting after mild COVID-19 in two donors were tracked by longitudinal TCRalpha and TCRbeta repertoire sequencing. The cohort was made up of two young adult volunteers, one female and one male, who were previously healthy.

Sequencing relied on an Illumina NovaSeq 6000. TCRalpha and TCRbeta cDNA libraries were constructed by 5'RACE with constant-segment primers, with sample barcodes and unique molecular identifiers being introduced. Trizol reagent was used to extract RNA from every sample. Amplification of the libraries took two PCR steps, and the second step added a second sample barcode plus Illumina TruSeq adapters. Sequencing of the libraries was done on an Illumina NovaSeq, producing 2 x 150 bp paired-end reads. For the original study's pipeline: Demultiplexing of reads and collapsing into UMI-guided consensus sequences were performed with migec v1.2.7. Using mixcr v2.1.11, UMI consensuses were aligned to TRA and TRB V and J templates and then assembled into clonotypes. Clonotypes were classified as expanded or contracted when called significant by both edgeR and NoisET, with noise models trained on biological replicates. For edgeR calls, the thresholds were a false discovery rate-adjusted p below 0.01 and a log2 fold-change of 1. As an exploratory analysis of dynamics, PCA with hierarchical clustering was applied to max-normalized trajectories of the 1000 most abundant clonotypes. Separately sequenced CD4+ and CD8+ repertoires were used to assign the CD4 or CD8 phenotype of responding clones. TCRdb applied fastp at Q25 and MiXCR to the public reads, then kept only in-frame beta chains. CDR3 protein duplicates are merged, each entry listing the most common genes and DNA. The authors' filters were not applied to this entry. Across this sample there are approximately 450,000 distinct CDR3 sequences, with 15% to 20% seen only once. The ten biggest clones cover 10% to 15% of the sample.

Concerning this clonotype: Its antigen is still unknown. No base quality information exists; no much larger clone differs at one position.

PBMCs were isolated by Ficoll-Paque density gradient centrifugation. Paper-wide results and their limitations: Contracting CD4+ clones were found mainly in CM and EM memory subsets, while CD8+ clones were enriched in EMRA. Whether the second-wave clones peaking on day 37 were SARS-CoV-2 specific was not confirmed. Only two mild cases were covered by the study, and larger cohorts that include severe cases with pre-infection samples were considered necessary. Clones contracting from day 15 to 85 had balanced CD4/CD8 phenotypes, while a second wave expanding from day 15 to 37 was biased towards CD4+. Some responding clones were found in pre-infection memory, which suggests that pre-existing cross-reactive memory T cells took part in the SARS-CoV-2 response.

The receptor comes from an adult woman who had mild COVID-19 (a few samples of this study predate the infection). The sample titles of this study are shuffled in the database, so cell type and time point are left out; the donor was told from shared clones. The source material was PBMCs or a T cell subset sorted from them (not recorded which).

The nucleotide sequence reads TGTGCCAGCCTTGACGCCGGGACATCATACTACGAGCAGTACTTC. This sequence encodes CASLDAGTSYYEQYF. The rearranged segments are TRBV6-2 or TRBV6-3 and TRBJ2-7, and perhaps TRBD1 as D gene, on 6 matching bases. The CDR3 has 15 amino acids, counting the end cysteine and phenylalanine. Of the read, only the CDR3 DNA is kept; its 45 bases are in frame from base 1. Trimming costs V 8 bases and J 3 bases, and their ends lie 20 bases apart. The germline V gene yields MNHEY for CDR1 and SVGEGT for CDR2.